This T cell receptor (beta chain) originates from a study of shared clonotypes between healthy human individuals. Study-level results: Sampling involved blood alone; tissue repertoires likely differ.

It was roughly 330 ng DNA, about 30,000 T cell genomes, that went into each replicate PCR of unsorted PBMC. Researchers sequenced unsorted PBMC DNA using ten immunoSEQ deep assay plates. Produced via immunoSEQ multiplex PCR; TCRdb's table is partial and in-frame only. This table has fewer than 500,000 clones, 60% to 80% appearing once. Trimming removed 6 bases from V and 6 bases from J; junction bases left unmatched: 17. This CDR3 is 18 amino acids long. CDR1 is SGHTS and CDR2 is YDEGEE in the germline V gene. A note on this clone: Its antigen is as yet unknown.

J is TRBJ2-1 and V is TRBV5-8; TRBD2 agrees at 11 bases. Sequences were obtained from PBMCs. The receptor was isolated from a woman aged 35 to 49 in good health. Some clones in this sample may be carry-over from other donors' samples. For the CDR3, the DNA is TGTGCCAGCACCCCGAAAGTTAGCGGGAGGGCGAGGGGCAATGAGCAGTTCTTC. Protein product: CASTPKVSGRARGNEQFF.